A single sample is the source of the 10 T cell receptor beta chains below, sequenced in a study of cytomegalovirus exposure and HLA in healthy donors. PCR primers comprised 60 Vbeta and 13 Jbeta primers. Assay used: immunoSEQ multiplex PCR; TCRdb lists only in-frame clones, some missing. The sample records 150,000 or so clones, approximately 80% being singletons. What was sequenced was PBMCs. The receptors derive from a woman between 40 and 55 years old in good health and CMV-seropositive.

This sequence joins TRBV28 and TRBJ2-3, with 8 bases that match TRBD2. In germline, CDR1 is MDHEN, CDR2 SYDVKM. V was clipped by 9 bases and J by 0 bases; unmatched bases: 11. This CDR3 has 16 amino acids. DNA of the CDR3: TGTGCCAGTCACCCGACCGGGACTAGGAGCACAGATACGCAGTATTTT. Its translation is CASHPTGTRSTDTQYF.

The chain combines TRBV9 with TRBJ2-3, with TRBD2 matching 10 bases. The CDR3 spans 16 residues. Per the germline V gene, CDR1 is SGDLS and CDR2 is YYNGEE. The V segment lost 2 bases and the J segment 2 bases; nucleotides outside the gene matches: 5. The chain's CDR3 is CASSVASGRVTDTQYF. The CDR3, as DNA: TGTGCCAGCAGCGTCGCTAGCGGGAGAGTCACAGATACGCAGTATTTT.

The chain employs TRBV6-5 and TRBJ2-2, with 10 bases lining up with TRBD1. The CDR3 extends over 12 amino acids. Trimming cost V 10 bases and J 7 bases; bases outside gene matches: 3. Germline V CDR1 and CDR2: MNHEY, SVGAGI. CDR3 region: CATGDRGGELFF. CDR3 nucleotide sequence: TGTGCCACCGGGGACAGGGGCGGGGAGCTGTTTTTT.

This clone was detected only once. The rearrangement joins TRBV6-1 to TRBJ2-1, with 9 bases lining up with TRBD2. The CDR3 is made up of 17 amino acids. The J segment lost 2 bases and the V segment lost 4 bases, leaving 9 bases of the junction unmatched. The germline CDR1 and CDR2 sequences are MNHNS and SASEGT. For the CDR3, the DNA is TGTGCCAGCAGTGGGGCCCGGCGGGGGGGTCCCTACAATGAGCAGTTCTTC. It specifies CASSGARRGGPYNEQFF.

The V call is TRBV6-1, the J call TRBJ2-5, with D possibly matching TRBD1 (5 bases). The J call may be incorrect, as the DNA end agrees better with TRBJ2-7. Germline V gene lookup returns CDR1 MNHNS and CDR2 SASEGT. CDR3 length equals 13 residues. The CDR3 sequence: CASKGAGPYEQYF. CDR3 sequence (DNA): TGTGCCAGCAAAGGGGCAGGCCCCTACGAGCAGTACTTC.

The chain recombines TRBV10-1 with TRBJ2-2; D gene uncertain. CDR1 and CDR2 from the germline V gene are WNHNN and SYGVQD (reference sequence). This CDR3 is built from 14 residues. The V gene lost 5 bases and the J gene lost 5 bases, with 12 bases spanning the gap. The CDR3 DNA reads TGCGCCAGCAGTATTGGGCGCCGAACCGGGGAGCTGTTTTTT. As protein: CASSIGRRTGELFF.

V usage is TRBV11-2 and J usage is TRBJ2-7; D ambiguous. Trimming removed 3 bases from V and 1 base from J, with 7 bases in between. CDR1 SGHAT and CDR2 FQNNGV come from the germline V gene. The CDR3 runs 13 residues. CDR3 bases: TGTGCCAGCAGCTTCGGAGAATCCTACGAGCAGTACTTC. Its translation: CASSFGESYEQYF. The variable domain in full, completed from reference TRBV11-2 and TRBJ2-7, reads EAGVAQSPRYKIIEKRQSVAFWCNPISGHATLYWYQQILGQGPKLLIQFQNNGVVDDSQLPKDRFSAERLKGVDSTLKIQPAKLEDSAVYLCASSFGESYEQYFGPGTRLTVT.

This clone has more than one count but fewer than ten. The chain couples TRBV6-5 to TRBJ2-7, with D possibly TRBD2 on 5 matching bases. V was pared by 2 bases and J by 4 bases, with 9 bases between. This CDR3 region has 13 residues. Per the germline V gene, CDR1 is MNHEY and CDR2 is SVGAGI. DNA of the CDR3: TGTGCCAGCAGTTACGGCCGGGAATACGAGCAGTACTTC. The encoded protein is CASSYGREYEQYF.

This clone was observed a single time. This chain uses TRBV9 with TRBJ2-5; the D gene is possibly TRBD2 (6 bases). Germline loops: CDR1 SGDLS, CDR2 YYNGEE. V was trimmed by 0 bases and J by 1 base, leaving 13 bases between them. The CDR3 loop spans 16 amino acids. CDR3 sequence (DNA): TGTGCCAGCAGCGTAGGCCACGGGAGTCCCCAAGAGACCCAGTACTTC. Protein sequence: CASSVGHGSPQETQYF.

This clone was seen a handful of times. This rearrangement joins TRBV5-4 to TRBJ2-7; D might be TRBD2 (5 bases). This CDR3 is 13 amino acids long. V was pared by 4 bases and J by 7 bases, with 15 bases between. The germline V gene has CDR1 SGHNT and CDR2 YYREEE (reference sequence). CDR3 protein: CASSLHPRGEQYF. Written as DNA, the CDR3 is TGTGCCAGCAGCCTTCATCCCCGCGGGGAGCAGTACTTC. Complete variable domain (other parts from reference TRBV5-4 and TRBJ2-7): ETGVTQSPTHLIKTRGQQVTLRCSSQSGHNTVSWYQQALGQGPQFIFQYYREEENGRGNFPPRFSGLQFPNYSSELNVNALELDDSALYLCASSLHPRGEQYFGPGTRLTVT.